The 15 T cell receptor beta chains in this list originate from one sample, sequenced in a study of identical twins. TCRdb re-called the 5' RACE reads with MiXCR, one entry per CDR3 protein. This table holds roughly 1.6 million distinct CDR3 sequences, about 32% found once. The sample taken for sequencing was cord blood. The origin of the receptors is a newborn girl in good health.

This clonotype appeared a few times. The chain employs TRBV28 and TRBJ2-7, with TRBD2 matching over 13 bases. There are 18 residues in the CDR3. V was clipped by 5 bases and J by 3 bases; unmatched bases: 13. Germline V gives CDR1 MDHEN, CDR2 SYDVKM. CDR3 amino acids: CASSEPIGTSGNGYEQYF. CDR3 nucleotides: TGTGCCAGCAGTGAACCGATCGGGACTAGCGGGAACGGCTACGAGCAGTACTTC.

V usage is TRBV4-1 and J usage is TRBJ2-7, with a possible D match to TRBD2 (6 bases). The germline CDR1 and CDR2 sequences are MGHRA and YSYEKL. Trimming removed 2 bases at V and 3 bases at J, with 14 bases between. CDR3 length: 15 residues. As DNA, the CDR3 is TGCGCCAGCAGCCAACAAACGGGACTCTACTACGAGCAGTACTTC. Translation: CASSQQTGLYYEQYF.

V and J are TRBV6-5 and TRBJ2-3; D perhaps matches TRBD1 (5 bases). The CDR3 length is 13 residues. CDR1 and CDR2 from the germline V gene are MNHEY and SVGAGI. V was shortened by 6 bases and J by 2 bases, with 9 bases between the two germline ends. DNA of the CDR3: TGTGCCAGCAGGGACATCCACACAGATACGCAGTATTTT. It encodes CASRDIHTDTQYF.

The chain recombines TRBV28 with TRBJ2-7; a possible D gene is TRBD2 (6 bases). V was trimmed by 7 bases and J by 0 bases, leaving 10 bases between them. CDR3 length: 13 residues. The germline gives CDR1 MDHEN, CDR2 SYDVKM. The CDR3, as DNA: TGTGCCAGCACCCTCGGGAGCTCCTACGAGCAGTACTTC. It is translated as CASTLGSSYEQYF.

The J gene is TRBJ2-3, the V gene TRBV20-1; 15 bases are shared with TRBD2. The CDR3 extends over 18 amino acids. Trimming took 3 bases from V and 4 from J; bases not matched to a gene: 11. Germline V CDR1 and CDR2: DFQATT, SNEGSKA (reference sequence). Here the CDR3 DNA reads TGCAGTGCTAGGGGGAGGACTAGCGGGGGGGTTTTCCCAGATACGCAGTATTTT. Its protein is CSARGRTSGGVFPDTQYF.

The rearrangement uses TRBV7-9 and TRBJ2-7; D gene ambiguous. The CDR3 covers 14 residues. Germline CDR1 reads SEHNR; CDR2 reads FQNEAQ (reference sequence). V lost 4 bases, J lost 0 bases, and 10 bases lay in between. The CDR3 loop reads CASSSPVSSYEQYF. CDR3 bases: TGTGCCAGCAGCTCCCCTGTTAGCTCCTACGAGCAGTACTTC.

J is TRBJ2-1 and V is TRBV5-1; perhaps TRBD1 as D (5 bases). CDR3 length: 16 residues. The germline CDR1 and CDR2 sequences are SGHRS and YFSETQ. The V gene lost 1 base and the J gene lost 8 bases, with 19 bases spanning the gap. CDR3 loop: CASSLSMQGRRDEQFF. In DNA, the CDR3 is TGCGCCAGCAGCTTGAGTATGCAGGGAAGAAGGGATGAGCAGTTCTTC.

The rearrangement joins TRBV27 to TRBJ2-3; 9 positions match TRBD2. The CDR3 is 16 residues long. The V and J ends lost 2 bases and 4 bases, in that order; junction bases with no gene match: 7. Germline V lookup: CDR1 MNHEY, CDR2 SMNVEV (reference sequence). CDR3 sequence: CASSLRAGGPADTQYF. CDR3 sequence (DNA): TGTGCCAGCAGTTTACGGGCGGGAGGGCCGGCAGATACGCAGTATTTT.

J is TRBJ2-5 and V is TRBV10-3, with D hard to call. Germline V CDR1 and CDR2: ENHRY, SYGVKD. Trimming removed 5 bases from V and 5 bases from J, with 18 bases in between. The CDR3 covers 15 residues. As DNA, the CDR3 is TGTGCCATCAGTCCCGGTAAAGGGTCGGAGGAGACCCAGTACTTC. Amino acids: CAISPGKGSEETQYF.

The chain carries TRBV5-1 and TRBJ2-1; 8 bases are shared with TRBD2. This CDR3 is built from 17 residues. Germline CDR1 and CDR2: SGHRS and YFSETQ. The trim removed 0 bases at V and 0 bases at J, leaving 5 bases unmatched. The CDR3, as DNA: TGCGCCAGCAGCTTGGCCAACGGGAGGGACTCCTACAATGAGCAGTTCTTC. It yields the protein CASSLANGRDSYNEQFF.

Of note for this clonotype: This may come from a read error, since a much larger clone is one base off. The chain links TRBV12-3 or TRBV12-4 to TRBJ1-6; D is ambiguous. Deletions cut 4 bases from V and 5 bases from J, with 6 bases between. The CDR3 has 13 amino acids. In DNA form, the CDR3 reads TGTGCCAGCAGTTCAGGACATAATTCACCCCTCCACTTT. The encoded protein is CASSSGHNSPLHF.

This clonotype was observed a few times. The chain carries TRBV11-2 and TRBJ2-5; D is unclear. Germline V gene lookup returns CDR1 SGHAT and CDR2 FQNNGV. The germline V and J ends were trimmed by 1 base and 5 bases, with 11 bases remaining between them. This CDR3 contains 14 residues. The CDR3 spells CASSLGTLGETQYF. Written as DNA, the CDR3 is TGTGCCAGCAGCTTAGGCACCCTGGGGGAGACCCAGTACTTC.

This clonotype was detected a few times. This CDR3 reads CASVSTYNEQFF. CDR3 bases: TGTGCCAGCGTATCGACCTACAATGAGCAGTTCTTC. This rearrangement joins TRBV9 to TRBJ2-1, with D unresolved. The CDR3 is 12 residues long. In germline, CDR1 is SGDLS, CDR2 YYNGEE. With 7 bases removed from V and 2 bases from J, the gap between germline ends came to 7 bases. The complete variable domain, with remaining parts taken from reference TRBV9 and TRBJ2-1, reads DSGVTQTPKHLITATGQRVTLRCSPRSGDLSVYWYQQSLDQGLQFLIQYYNGEERAKGNILERFSAQQFPDLHSELNLSSLELGDSALYFCASVSTYNEQFFGPGTRLTVL.

This clonotype was observed at least ten times. The chain has TRBV4-2 and TRBJ2-7; D uncertain. The CDR3 covers 13 residues. Between the trimmed V and J ends, which lost 1 base and 6 bases, there was a span of 10 bases. Germline V gene sequence: CDR1 LGHNA, CDR2 YNFKEQ. CDR3 protein: CASSQGSLGEQYF. In nucleotides, the CDR3 is TGTGCCAGCAGCCAAGGGAGTCTGGGCGAGCAGTACTTC.

This clonotype showed up just a few times. The gene calls are TRBV20-1 and TRBJ2-2; D uncertain. Germline-derived CDR1 and CDR2 are DFQATT and SNEGSKA (reference sequence). This CDR3 has 11 residues. The V gene lost 6 bases and the J gene lost 6 bases, with 8 bases spanning the gap. CDR3 bases: TGCAGTGCGGAGTCCGCCGGGGAGCTGTTTTTT. This encodes CSAESAGELFF.